Presented here are 22 T cell receptor beta chains from one specimen sequenced in a study of cytotoxic CD8 clonotypes in ibrutinib-treated CLL. The data were produced by immunoSEQ multiplex PCR, yet TCRdb's version contains in-frame clones alone and is incomplete. The sample holds hundreds of thousands of clones; roughly three quarters are singletons and the top ten take 11%. The sequenced sample was PBMCs, obtained after 12 months of ibrutinib treatment. These receptors were collected from a human donor with chronic lymphocytic leukemia.

The rearrangement uses TRBV28 and TRBJ2-2, with no clear D. Germline V CDR1 and CDR2: MDHEN, SYDVKM. V was pared by 6 bases and J by 6 bases, with 5 bases between. The CDR3 totals 11 residues. DNA for the CDR3: TGTGCCAGCAGGGTTGCCGGGGAGCTGTTTTTT. This gives the protein CASRVAGELFF. Drawing the rest from reference TRBV28 and TRBJ2-2, the complete variable domain is DVKVTQSSRYLVKRTGEKVFLECVQDMDHENMFWYRQDPGLGLRLIYFSYDVKMKEKGDIPEGYSVSREKKERFSLILESASTNQTSMYLCASRVAGELFFGEGSRLTVL.

The V gene is TRBV10-1, the J gene TRBJ2-7; 7 bases are shared with TRBD1. After removal of 5 bases from V and 7 bases from J, the junction contained 14 bases not matched to a gene. Germline CDR1 WNHNN, CDR2 SYGVQD (reference sequence). The CDR3 length is 15 residues. The chain's CDR3 is CASSPGTAPPLEQYF. The DNA of the CDR3 is TGCGCCAGCAGTCCCGGGACAGCCCCACCCCTGGAGCAGTACTTC.

The chain carries TRBV4-2 and TRBJ2-3; 8 bases are shared with TRBD2. Germline V gene data show CDR1 as LGHNA and CDR2 as YNFKEQ. The CDR3 totals 16 residues. V was pared by 4 bases and J by 4 bases, with 10 bases of the junction left unmatched. As DNA, the CDR3 is TGTGCCAGCAGCCCTGGACTAGCAGATGTTCCAGATACGCAGTATTTT. Its protein is CASSPGLADVPDTQYF.

This chain joins TRBV11-2 and TRBJ1-1; the D gene is possibly TRBD1 (5 bases). CDR3 size: 16 residues. CDR1 is SGHAT and CDR2 is FQNNGV in the germline V gene. The V end lost 5 bases, the J end lost 0 bases, and 16 bases lay between the germline ends. The CDR3 here is CASSPSWGAMNTEAFF. The CDR3 DNA reads as TGTGCCAGCAGCCCCTCGTGGGGCGCTATGAACACTGAAGCTTTCTTT. Using reference TRBV11-2 and TRBJ1-1 for the parts outside the CDR3, the full variable domain is EAGVAQSPRYKIIEKRQSVAFWCNPISGHATLYWYQQILGQGPKLLIQFQNNGVVDDSQLPKDRFSAERLKGVDSTLKIQPAKLEDSAVYLCASSPSWGAMNTEAFFGQGTRLTVV.

This clone has a single count. This sequence joins TRBV27 and TRBJ1-4; no reliable D call. Germline CDR1 reads MNHEY; CDR2 reads SMNVEV (reference sequence). The CDR3 has 17 amino acids. V gave up 0 bases and J gave up 0 bases, with 11 bases separating them. CDR3 in amino acids: CASSLSRQAATNEKLFF. CDR3 nucleotides: TGTGCCAGCAGTTTATCGCGGCAGGCTGCAACTAATGAAAAACTGTTTTTT.

V usage is TRBV7-9 and J usage is TRBJ2-6, with D unclear. CDR1 SEHNR and CDR2 FQNEAQ come from the germline V gene (reference sequence). The CDR3 has 15 amino acids. V lost 1 base to trimming and J lost 4 bases, with 8 bases between them. CDR3 bases: TGTGCCAGCAGCTTAGTGGGCGGCGGGGCCAACGTCCTGACTTTC. It translates to CASSLVGGGANVLTF.

The chain joins TRBV28 to TRBJ1-5, with D possibly being TRBD1 (5 bases). The V gene lost 6 bases and the J gene lost 6 bases, with 21 bases spanning the gap. Germline CDR1 MDHEN, CDR2 SYDVKM. The CDR3 has 16 residues. The CDR3 DNA reads TGTGCCAGCAGCCCCGGGGGGGATGGGGAGAGTCAGCCCCAGCATTTT. Its protein product is CASSPGGDGESQPQHF.

The chain joins TRBV6-5 to TRBJ2-1; D not certain. CDR3 length: 15 amino acids. Trimming took 3 bases from V and 7 from J, leaving 16 bases between them. Per germline, CDR1 MNHEY and CDR2 SVGAGI. Written as DNA, the CDR3 is TGTGCCAGCAGTTATAACCTGGACCTGACGAATGAGCAGTTCTTC. Translating gives CASSYNLDLTNEQFF.

The V call is TRBV11-2, the J call TRBJ2-1, with TRBD2 identical over 10 bases. Germline V lookup: CDR1 SGHAT, CDR2 FQNNGV. The CDR3 totals 16 residues. The V and J ends lost 1 base and 4 bases, in that order; junction bases with no gene match: 4. The CDR3 DNA follows: TGTGCCAGCAGCTTAGCGACTAGCGGGCCATACAATGAGCAGTTCTTC. Amino acid sequence: CASSLATSGPYNEQFF.

This sequence joins TRBV29-1 and TRBJ2-1, with TRBD1 matching 8 bases. The CDR3 contains 14 residues. Germline CDR1 SQVTM, CDR2 ANQGSEA. V was pared by 6 bases and J by 3 bases, with 7 bases of the junction left unmatched. The CDR3 loop is CSVAGQASYNEQFF. As DNA, the CDR3 is TGCAGCGTGGCGGGACAGGCCAGCTACAATGAGCAGTTCTTC.

This sequence joins TRBV7-8 and TRBJ1-5, with D uncertain. The CDR3 spans 14 residues. The V gene's germline CDR1 is SGHVS and CDR2 FQNEAQ. Trimming pared 1 base from V and 6 bases from J, leaving 10 bases between. CDR3 nucleotide sequence: TGTGCCAGCAGCTTAGGGGGATTCAGTCAGCCCCAGCATTTT. This codes for CASSLGGFSQPQHF.

The chain joins TRBV30 to TRBJ1-1; D is ambiguous. V lost 0 bases to trimming and J lost 2 bases, with 10 bases between them. Per germline, CDR1 GTSNPN and CDR2 SVGIG (reference sequence). This CDR3 spans 14 amino acids. The CDR3 coding sequence is TGTGCCTGGAGTGTATCCGGCCGAAACACTGAAGCTTTCTTT. Residues: CAWSVSGRNTEAFF. The full variable domain, in which reference TRBV30 and TRBJ1-1 provide the parts outside the CDR3, is SQTIHQWPATLVQPVGSPLSLECTVEGTSNPNLYWYRQAAGRGLQLLFYSVGIGQISSEVPQNLSASRPQDRQFILSSKKLLLSDSGFYLCAWSVSGRNTEAFFGQGTRLTVV.

Written as DNA, the CDR3 is TGCAGCGCGCTGTTTGGGGCTGGGGGCTACACCTTC. Protein sequence: CSALFGAGGYTF. The rearrangement joins TRBV29-1 to TRBJ1-2, with D maybe TRBD1 (5 bases). The length of the CDR3 is 12 residues. V was cut by 7 bases and J by 8 bases, with 17 bases left in between. Germline loops: CDR1 SQVTM, CDR2 ANQGSEA. The full variable domain, with the rest looked up from reference TRBV29-1 and TRBJ1-2, is SAVISQKPSRDICQRGTSLTIQCQVDSQVTMMFWYRQQPGQSLTLIATANQGSEATYESGFVIDKFPISRPNLTFSTLTVSNMSPEDSSIYLCSALFGAGGYTFGSGTRLTVV.

The chain has TRBV6-1 and TRBJ1-2; D gene unclear. The CDR3 consists of 13 residues. Germline values: CDR1 MNHNS, CDR2 SASEGT. Trimming removed 5 bases from V and 0 bases from J, with 7 bases in between. CDR3 bases: TGTGCCAGCAGTTATTTGGCTAACTATGGCTACACCTTC. Its protein is CASSYLANYGYTF.

This clone was counted a few times. This chain joins TRBV9 and TRBJ1-4; unclear D gene. CDR1 is SGDLS, CDR2 YYNGEE, per germline. V was trimmed by 0 bases and J by 5 bases, leaving 14 bases between them. The CDR3 length is 16 residues. As DNA, the CDR3 is TGTGCCAGCAGCGTAGTTCCTGAGTGGGGAAATGAAAAACTGTTTTTT. Translating gives CASSVVPEWGNEKLFF.

This clone has only one observation. The V call is TRBV7-9, the J call TRBJ2-7; D might be TRBD1 (7 bases). Germline CDR1 reads SEHNR; CDR2 reads FQNEAQ (reference sequence). V lost 5 bases and J 6 bases, leaving 11 bases between the germline ends. The CDR3 is made up of 12 amino acids. The CDR3 DNA reads TGTGCCAGCAGCCCCCAGGGGGGCGAGCAGTACTTC. Its translation: CASSPQGGEQYF.

This chain connects TRBV28 to TRBJ2-2; possible D gene TRBD2, 5 bases. Looked up from germline, CDR1 is MDHEN and CDR2 is SYDVKM. V was trimmed by 5 bases and J by 4 bases, leaving 8 bases between them. CDR3 length: 13 residues. This CDR3 is CASSPGLTGELFF. The CDR3 DNA reads as TGTGCCAGCAGTCCCGGACTCACCGGGGAGCTGTTTTTT.

The chain links TRBV5-6 to TRBJ2-1; D remains unclear. The CDR3 extends over 12 amino acids. Trimming stripped 4 bases from V and 13 bases from J, with 15 bases between. The germline V gene has CDR1 SGHDT and CDR2 YYEEEE. CDR3 sequence: CASSLSPGLQFF. As DNA, the CDR3 is TGTGCCAGCAGCCTGTCTCCCGGCCTCCAGTTCTTC.

V and J are TRBV2 and TRBJ1-5; D uncertain. The CDR3 extends over 17 amino acids. Germline CDR1 is SNHLY and CDR2 is FYNNEI. Trimming left V 8 bases short and J 0 bases short, with 20 bases between. The CDR3 coding sequence is TGTGCCAGCTCTAGGGAAGCGAGTACCTCTAGCAATCAGCCCCAGCATTTT. Its protein product is CASSREASTSSNQPQHF.

The rearrangement links TRBV2 to TRBJ2-7; possible D gene TRBD2, 6 bases. Germline V gene data show CDR1 as SNHLY and CDR2 as FYNNEI. V gave up 6 bases and J gave up 1 base, with 7 bases separating them. The CDR3 sequence is 12 residues long. For the CDR3, the DNA is TGTGCCAGCAGAGGGACTTCCTACGAGCAGTACTTC. This sequence encodes CASRGTSYEQYF. The full variable domain, in which reference TRBV2 and TRBJ2-7 provide the parts outside the CDR3, is EPEVTQTPSHQVTQMGQEVILRCVPISNHLYFYWYRQILGQKVEFLVSFYNNEISEKSEIFDDQFSVERPDGSNFTLKIRSTKLEDSAMYFCASRGTSYEQYFGPGTRLTVT.

J is TRBJ2-2 and V is TRBV28; D is ambiguous. Germline CDR1 MDHEN, CDR2 SYDVKM. Trimming cost V 7 bases and J 0 bases, with 9 bases left between them. This CDR3 spans 14 amino acids. CDR3 nucleotides: TGTGCCAGCATTTGGTCCTCGAACACCGGGGAGCTGTTTTTT. Encoded protein: CASIWSSNTGELFF.

The chain has TRBV4-2 and TRBJ2-5; 10 bases map to TRBD2. The V gene end was trimmed by 4 bases and the J gene end by 4 bases; junction bases not matched to a gene: 12. Per the germline V gene, CDR1 is LGHNA and CDR2 is YNFKEQ. This CDR3 region has 17 residues. CDR3 sequence (DNA): TGTGCCAGCAGCCCGAGTCGGTCTAGCGGGGGAGTAGAGACCCAGTACTTC. This encodes CASSPSRSSGGVETQYF.